This T cell receptor (beta chain) is drawn from a study of blood T cells in healthy people across ages. In this sample, this clonotype turned up once. Primed by a sample-barcoded 5' primer and a J-beta primer mix, a second PCR proceeded for 7 to 11 cycles. MiXCR was run by TCRdb on the 5' RACE reads, yielding one entry per CDR3 protein. The table records 650,000 or so distinct CDR3 sequences, 45% to 60% of them present only once. Sequences were obtained from blood. The sequence was obtained from a woman older than 75 in good health.

CDR3 residues: CASSGYANYGYTF. The CDR3 DNA reads as TGTGCCAGCAGTGGGTACGCTAACTATGGCTACACCTTC. V gene TRBV12-3 or TRBV12-4 combines with J gene TRBJ1-2; D ambiguous. The V and J ends lost 5 bases and 0 bases respectively, with 7 bases between them. The CDR3 covers 13 residues.